The rows below give T cell receptor beta chains drawn from one sample of a study of post-analysis software for immune sequencing data. TCRdb redid the calling of the PCR reads with MiXCR, one entry per CDR3 protein. This table has a few hundred thousand distinct CDR3 sequences, 34% appearing once. Specimen: blood. These receptor sequences come from a girl aged 2 to 17 with multiple sclerosis. Both conserved end residues are trimmed from each CDR3. Each record gives: V gene, J gene, CDR3 protein.

V: TRBV6-5
J: TRBJ1-2
CDR3: ASSSRGDGNYGYT

V: TRBV12-3/TRBV12-4
J: TRBJ2-1
CDR3: ASGGGGRPYNEQF

V: TRBV29-1
J: TRBJ2-1
CDR3: SVRQGTEQF

V: TRBV6-1
J: TRBJ1-2
CDR3: ASTVSNYGYT

V: TRBV29-1
J: TRBJ2-1
CDR3: SVDGQVVRSYNEQF

V: TRBV6-6
J: TRBJ1-1
CDR3: ASSYQQGWAEAF

V: TRBV6-6
J: TRBJ1-2
CDR3: ASRQGLGYGYT

V: TRBV6-6
J: TRBJ2-1
CDR3: ASSYPLAGGRNNEQF

V: TRBV5-1
J: TRBJ2-1
CDR3: ASSSGTSGDEQF

V: TRBV6-5
J: TRBJ2-5
CDR3: ASSYGGDQETQY

V: TRBV3-1
J: TRBJ2-7
CDR3: ASSKTWTSGSYEQY

V: TRBV2
J: TRBJ2-3
CDR3: ASRAGTIDTQY

V: TRBV29-1
J: -
CDR3: SSAIGETQF

V: TRBV10-1
J: TRBJ2-5
CDR3: ASSDPGSEETQY

V: TRBV5-1
J: TRBJ1-5
CDR3: ASSVGTGQGSQPQH

V: TRBV3-1
J: TRBJ1-4
CDR3: ASSRKLLGLEKLF

V: TRBV12-3/TRBV12-4
J: TRBJ1-1
CDR3: ASNYNGQTEAF

V: TRBV29-1
J: TRBJ1-2
CDR3: SVGDLANYGYT

V: TRBV6-5
J: TRBJ1-6
CDR3: ASTISYNSPLH

V: TRBV7-2
J: TRBJ2-5
CDR3: ASSSGGGEETQY

V: TRBV29-1
J: TRBJ2-1
CDR3: SAGAVAYGEQF

V: TRBV6-6
J: TRBJ1-1
CDR3: ASTNRGSGDTEAF

V: TRBV4-1
J: TRBJ2-3
CDR3: ASSQDTWGDTQY

V: TRBV27
J: TRBJ1-2
CDR3: ASRQGAIGYT

V: TRBV5-1
J: TRBJ2-3
CDR3: ASSLEASGSGNTQY

V: TRBV20-1
J: TRBJ1-1
CDR3: SAPRSTREGQMNTEAF

V: TRBV12-3/TRBV12-4
J: TRBJ2-6
CDR3: ASRLTFSGANILT

V: TRBV15
J: TRBJ2-5
CDR3: ATSFTYGAKETQY

V: TRBV5-1
J: TRBJ2-5
CDR3: ASSFTGDYITEETQY

V: TRBV10-3
J: TRBJ2-5
CDR3: AISDWQGETQY

V: TRBV12-3/TRBV12-4
J: TRBJ2-3
CDR3: ASSFDIADTQY

V: TRBV4-1
J: TRBJ2-5
CDR3: ASSQLDRGLVETQY

V: TRBV25-1
J: TRBJ1-1
CDR3: ASGWTGMNEAF

V: TRBV29-1
J: TRBJ1-1
CDR3: SALTRTGRTEAF

V: TRBV20-1
J: TRBJ2-7
CDR3: SAAPSTSGGCEQY

V: TRBV9
J: TRBJ2-5
CDR3: ASSVATSGGSQETQY

V: TRBV6-5
J: TRBJ2-7
CDR3: ASRGPNAPYEQY

V: TRBV20-1
J: TRBJ1-5
CDR3: SAHRASSNQPQH

V: TRBV2
J: TRBJ1-2
CDR3: ASLGREGGGRPDYGYT

V: TRBV7-7
J: TRBJ2-7
CDR3: ASSLAGGPSYEQY

V: TRBV7-2
J: TRBJ1-1
CDR3: ASSFFNSRNTEAF

V: TRBV7-8
J: TRBJ1-4
CDR3: ASSLVQNPRLF

V: TRBV6-5
J: TRBJ1-2
CDR3: ASRGGRRYGYT

V: TRBV29-1
J: TRBJ1-3
CDR3: SVEEPSSGNTIY